Below, one T cell receptor beta chain is given with its context. What it binds is not known. The entry originates in a study of CD8+ T cells in alopecia areata. Study summary: Scalp area affected, as a percentage, set the severity score of treated patients.

As for treatment: oral pan-JAK inhibitor, 5-10 mg twice daily. Germline loops: CDR1 MNHEY, CDR2 SVGAGI. Trimming took off 5 bases at V and 5 bases at J, with 18 bases between the two ends. CDR3 length: 15 residues. Study-wide findings and caveats: Under tofacitinib, fewer expanded CD8+ clones appeared among the top 100 scalp clones.

Extraction of RNA preceded its reverse transcription into cDNA, which served as the sequencing template. The repertoire was sequenced with immunoSEQ multiplex PCR; TCRdb's copy has only in-frame clones and lacks some. Here the sample spans about 140,000 clones, 80% to 90% being singletons. This receptor was obtained from a human donor with alopecia areata. The chain has TRBV6-5 and TRBJ2-5, with D possibly being TRBD1 or TRBD2 (5 bases each). The starting material was CD8+ T cells sorted from blood, obtained at week 4, from a patient treated with tofacitinib. Here the CDR3 DNA reads TGTGCCAGCAGTCCTAGACAGTTCCGAGGGGAGACCCAGTACTTC. It yields the protein CASSPRQFRGETQYF.